This T cell receptor (beta chain) was captured by sequencing in a study of CD8 T cells in Susac syndrome. Germline lookup yields CDR1 GTSNPN and CDR2 SVGIG (reference sequence). The CDR3 length is 14 residues. Trimming removed 0 bases at V and 8 bases at J, with 13 bases between. Random-hexamer reverse transcription was applied to 0.5 to 1 ug RNA. TCRdb itself ran the immunoSEQ multiplex PCR reads through MiXCR, one entry per CDR3 protein. The sample holds approximately 220,000 distinct CDR3 sequences; approximately 95% are singletons and the top ten take 0.082%. This chain connects TRBV30 to TRBJ1-4; a weak D match, TRBD1 (5 bases). The sequencing sample was made of CD4+ T cells from PBMCs. The TCR was taken from a human donor with multiple sclerosis. This chain's CDR3 is CAWSVRRGWEKLFF. Here the CDR3 DNA reads TGTGCCTGGAGTGTTCGGAGGGGCTGGGAAAAACTGTTTTTT.